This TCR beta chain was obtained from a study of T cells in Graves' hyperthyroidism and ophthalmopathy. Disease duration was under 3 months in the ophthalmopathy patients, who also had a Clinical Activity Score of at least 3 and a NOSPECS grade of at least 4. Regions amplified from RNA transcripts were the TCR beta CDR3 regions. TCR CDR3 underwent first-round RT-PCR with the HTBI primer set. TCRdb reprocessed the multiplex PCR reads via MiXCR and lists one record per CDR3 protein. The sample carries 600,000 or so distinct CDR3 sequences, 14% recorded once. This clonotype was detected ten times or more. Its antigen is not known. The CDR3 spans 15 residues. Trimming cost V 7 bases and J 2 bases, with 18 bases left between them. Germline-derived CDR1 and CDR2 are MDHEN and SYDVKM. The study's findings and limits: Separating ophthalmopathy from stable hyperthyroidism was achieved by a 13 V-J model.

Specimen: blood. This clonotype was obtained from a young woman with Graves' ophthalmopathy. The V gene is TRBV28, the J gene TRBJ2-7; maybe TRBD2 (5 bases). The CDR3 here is CASIREPRRAYEQYF. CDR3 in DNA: TGTGCCAGCATCCGGGAACCCCGCCGGGCCTACGAGCAGTACTTC.